Reported below is one T cell receptor (beta chain). What it binds is not known. CD4+CD25+CD127- Tregs, CD4+CD25- non-Tregs, CD4 and CD8 cells were sorted. The CDR3 is made up of 14 amino acids. V shed 7 bases and J shed 0 bases, with 13 bases lying between them. Per the germline V gene, CDR1 is MNHEY and CDR2 is SVGAGI. Produced via immunoSEQ multiplex PCR; TCRdb's table is partial and in-frame only. This sample has under 95,000 clones, with more than 85% found just once. This sample is drawn from a study of Tregs in tolerant kidney transplant recipients. General study points: Validation in larger populations is needed because few patients were studied.

The chain recombines TRBV6-5 with TRBJ2-7; TRBD2 is a possible D gene (5 bases). The receptor's source is a human donor who received a combined kidney and bone marrow transplant. This specimen was Tregs from blood, taken before the transplant. As DNA, the CDR3 is TGTGCCAGCACGGGGTCTCCAAGCTCCTACGAGCAGTACTTC. It translates to CASTGSPSSYEQYF.